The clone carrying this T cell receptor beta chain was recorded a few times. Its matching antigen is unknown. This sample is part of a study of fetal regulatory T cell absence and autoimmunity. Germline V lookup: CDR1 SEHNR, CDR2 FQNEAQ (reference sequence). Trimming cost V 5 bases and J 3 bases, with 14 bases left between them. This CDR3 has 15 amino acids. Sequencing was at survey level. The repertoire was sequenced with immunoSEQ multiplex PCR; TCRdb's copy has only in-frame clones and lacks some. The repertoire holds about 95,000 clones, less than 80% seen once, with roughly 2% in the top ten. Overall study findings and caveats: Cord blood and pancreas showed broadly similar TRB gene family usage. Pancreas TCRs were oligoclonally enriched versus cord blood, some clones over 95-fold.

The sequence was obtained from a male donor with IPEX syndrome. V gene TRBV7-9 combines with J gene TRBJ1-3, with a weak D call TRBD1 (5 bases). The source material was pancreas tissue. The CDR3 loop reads CASSVQENYGNTIYF. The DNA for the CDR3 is TGTGCCAGCAGCGTACAGGAGAATTATGGAAACACCATATATTTT. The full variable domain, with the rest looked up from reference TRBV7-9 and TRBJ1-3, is DTGVSQNPRHKITKRGQNVTFRCDPISEHNRLYWYRQTLGQGPEFLTYFQNEAQLEKSRLLSDRFSAERPKGSFSTLEIQRTEQGDSAMYLCASSVQENYGNTIYFGEGSWLTVV.